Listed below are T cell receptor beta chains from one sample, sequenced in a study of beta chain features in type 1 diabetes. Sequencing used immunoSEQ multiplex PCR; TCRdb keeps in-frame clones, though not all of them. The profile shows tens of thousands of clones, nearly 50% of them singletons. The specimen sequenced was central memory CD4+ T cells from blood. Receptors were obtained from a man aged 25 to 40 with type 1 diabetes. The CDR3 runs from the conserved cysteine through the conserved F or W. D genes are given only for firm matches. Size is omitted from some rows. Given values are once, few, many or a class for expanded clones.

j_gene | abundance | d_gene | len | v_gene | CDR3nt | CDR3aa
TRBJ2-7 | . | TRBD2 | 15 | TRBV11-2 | TGTGCCAGCAGCTTTCTTAGCGGGCAGCTTTACGAACAGTACTTC | CASSFLSGQLYEQYF
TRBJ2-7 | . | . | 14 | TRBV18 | TGTGCCAGCTCACCTCAGGAAAGGGGAGGCCTACGTTACTTC | CASSPQERGGLRYF
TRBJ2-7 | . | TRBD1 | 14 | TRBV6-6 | TGTGCCAGCAGTTATTCCGGGACAGACTACGAGCAGTACTTC | CASSYSGTDYEQYF
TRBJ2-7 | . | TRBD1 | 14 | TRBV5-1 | TGCGCCAGCAGAGGACAGGCCAGCTCCTACGAGCAGTACTTC | CASRGQASSYEQYF
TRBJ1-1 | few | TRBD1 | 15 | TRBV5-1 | TGCGCCAGCAGCCCCGGGACAGGGAGTTCCACTGAAGCTTTCTTT | CASSPGTGSSTEAFF
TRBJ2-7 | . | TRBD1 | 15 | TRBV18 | TGTGCCAGCTCACCCAATCCGGGACAGGACTACGAGCAGTACTTC | CASSPNPGQDYEQYF
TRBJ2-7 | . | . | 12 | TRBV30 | TGTGCCTGGGGGGACATAACCTACGAGCAGTACTTC | CAWGDITYEQYF
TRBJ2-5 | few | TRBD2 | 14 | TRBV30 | TGTGCCTGGAGTACTAGCGGGAGTGGAGAGACCCAGTACTTC | CAWSTSGSGETQYF
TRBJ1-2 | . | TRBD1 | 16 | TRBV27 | TGTGCCAGCAGTCCCCAGGGACAGGGGGCAGTCTATGGCTACACCTTC | CASSPQGQGAVYGYTF
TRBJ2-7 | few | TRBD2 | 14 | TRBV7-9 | TGTGCCAGCAGCTCCCTGGGACTAGAGTACGAGCAGTACTTC | CASSSLGLEYEQYF
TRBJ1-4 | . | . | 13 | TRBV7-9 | TGTGCCAGCAGCTTAGGGCAGAATGAAAAACTGTTTTTT | CASSLGQNEKLFF
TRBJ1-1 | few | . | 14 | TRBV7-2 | TGTGCCAGCAGCACGGGGAACAGGAACACTGAAGCTTTCTTT | CASSTGNRNTEAFF
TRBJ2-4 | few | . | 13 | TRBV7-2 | TGTGCCAGCAGCTTAGAGGGGGGGCGCATTCAGTACTTC | CASSLEGGRIQYF
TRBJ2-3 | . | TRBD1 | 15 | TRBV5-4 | TGTGCCAGCAGCTTGAGGGACAGCCGCACAGATACGCAGTATTTT | CASSLRDSRTDTQYF
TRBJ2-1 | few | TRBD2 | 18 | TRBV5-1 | TGCGCCAGCAGCTTGGCTAGCGGGGGCTTTAGCTCCTACAATGAGCAGTTCTTC | CASSLASGGFSSYNEQFF
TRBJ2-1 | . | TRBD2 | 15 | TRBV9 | TGTGCCAGCAGCGCTCTAGCGGGAGGGCCCCATGAGCAGTTCTTC | CASSALAGGPHEQFF
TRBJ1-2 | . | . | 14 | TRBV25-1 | TGTGCCAGCAGTGGTACAGGGCGGAACTATGGCTACACCTTC | CASSGTGRNYGYTF
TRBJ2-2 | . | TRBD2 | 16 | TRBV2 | TGTGCCAGCAGAATGGGACTAGCGGCGAACACCGGGGAGCTGTTTTTT | CASRMGLAANTGELFF
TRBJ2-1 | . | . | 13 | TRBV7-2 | TGTGCCAGCAGCTCCTATAATACCAATGAGCAGTTCTTC | CASSSYNTNEQFF
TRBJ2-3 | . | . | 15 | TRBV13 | TGTGCCAGCAGCTTAAGTGCGGGACTCACAGATACGCAGTATTTT | CASSLSAGLTDTQYF
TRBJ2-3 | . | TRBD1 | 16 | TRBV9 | TGTGCCAGCAGCGTAGGGGACAGCATGAGGACAGATACGCAGTATTTT | CASSVGDSMRTDTQYF
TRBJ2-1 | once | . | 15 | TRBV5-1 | TGCGCCAGCAGCCCGGAGGCCAGGGGCGGCAATGAGCAGTTCTTC | CASSPEARGGNEQFF
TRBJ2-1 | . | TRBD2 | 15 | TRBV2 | TGTGCCAGCTCCGATAACGGCGGGAGAGGAATTGAGCAGTTCTTC | CASSDNGGRGIEQFF
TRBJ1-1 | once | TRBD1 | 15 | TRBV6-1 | TGTGCCAGCAGTCCTGCACAGGGGGCCGGCACTGAAGCTTTCTTT | CASSPAQGAGTEAFF
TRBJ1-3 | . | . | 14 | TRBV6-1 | TGTGCCAGTGTAACAGGGATCCTTGGAAACACCATATATTTT | CASVTGILGNTIYF
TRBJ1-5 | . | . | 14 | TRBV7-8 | TGTGCCAGCAGTTATGACAGAAGCAATCAGCCCCAGCATTTT | CASSYDRSNQPQHF
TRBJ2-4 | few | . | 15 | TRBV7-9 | TGTGCCAGCAGCGAAAGGGGGGGAGGGAAAAACATTCAGTACTTC | CASSERGGGKNIQYF
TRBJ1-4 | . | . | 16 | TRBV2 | TGTGCCAGCAGTGAAGCTGGGACTGCAACTAATGAAAAACTGTTTTTT | CASSEAGTATNEKLFF
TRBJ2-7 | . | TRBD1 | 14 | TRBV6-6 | TGTGCCAGCAGTTACCTGGGACAGGGTGAGCAGCAGTACTTC | CASSYLGQGEQQYF
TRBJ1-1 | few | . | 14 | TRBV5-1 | TGCGCCAGCAGCTTGTCGGGAACTCAAATTGAAGCTTTCTTT | CASSLSGTQIEAFF
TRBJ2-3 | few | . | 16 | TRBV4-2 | TGTGCCAGCAGCCAAGACCCTACGCCCTGCACAGATACGCAGTATTTT | CASSQDPTPCTDTQYF
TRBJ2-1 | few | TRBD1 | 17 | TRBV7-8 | TGTGCCAGCAGCTCTTTAGGCACAGGGGGCTCCTACAATGAGCAGTTCTTC | CASSSLGTGGSYNEQFF
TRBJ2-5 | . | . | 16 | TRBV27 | TGTGCCAGCAGTTCAAGCTCAAGTTTAGTGGTGGAGACCCAGTACTTC | CASSSSSSLVVETQYF
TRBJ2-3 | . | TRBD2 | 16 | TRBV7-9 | TGTGCCAGCAGCTTCCGGGCTAGCGGGACCACAGATACGCAGTATTTT | CASSFRASGTTDTQYF
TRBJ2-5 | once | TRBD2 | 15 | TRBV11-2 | TGTGCCAGCAGCTTAAATAGCGGGTACCAAGAGACCCAGTACTTC | CASSLNSGYQETQYF
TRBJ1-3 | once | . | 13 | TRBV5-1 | TGCGCCAGCAGCGGGACTTCTGGAAACACCATATATTTT | CASSGTSGNTIYF
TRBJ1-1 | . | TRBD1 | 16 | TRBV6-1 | TGTGCCAGCAGTGATGGGGACAGGGTATTTGACACTGAAGCTTTCTTT | CASSDGDRVFDTEAFF
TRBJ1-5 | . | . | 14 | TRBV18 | TGTGCCAGCTCCCCTGGGAGAATCAATCAGCCCCAGCATTTT | CASSPGRINQPQHF
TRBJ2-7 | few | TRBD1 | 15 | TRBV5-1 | TGCGCCAGCAGCATGGACAGGGGGGCCTCCTACGAGCAGTACTTC | CASSMDRGASYEQYF
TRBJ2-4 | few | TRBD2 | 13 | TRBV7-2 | TGTGCCAGCAGCTTAGGACTAGCGGGAGAACGGTACTTC | CASSLGLAGERYF